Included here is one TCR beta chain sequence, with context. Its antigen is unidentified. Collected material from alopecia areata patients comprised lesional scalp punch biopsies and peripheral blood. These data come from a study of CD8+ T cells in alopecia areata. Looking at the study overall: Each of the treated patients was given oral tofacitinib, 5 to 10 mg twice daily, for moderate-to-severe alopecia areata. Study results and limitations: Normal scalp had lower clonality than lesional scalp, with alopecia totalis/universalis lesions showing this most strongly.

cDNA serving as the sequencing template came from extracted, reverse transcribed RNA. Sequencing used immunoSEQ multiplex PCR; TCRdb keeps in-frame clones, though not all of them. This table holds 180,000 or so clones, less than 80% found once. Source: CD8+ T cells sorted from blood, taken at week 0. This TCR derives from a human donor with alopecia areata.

The chain's CDR3 is CATSRTGRSNQPQHF. The DNA of the CDR3 is TGTGCCACCAGCAGAACAGGGAGGAGCAATCAGCCCCAGCATTTT. The chain recombines TRBV15 with TRBJ1-5; TRBD1 is a possible D gene (6 bases). Trimming shortened V by 2 bases and J by 1 base, and 9 bases separated the two germline ends. CDR3 length: 15 amino acids. CDR1 is LNHNV and CDR2 is YYDKDF in the germline V gene (reference sequence).